This T cell receptor (beta chain) stems from a study of shared clonotypes between healthy human individuals. The CDR3 is made up of 14 amino acids. Germline loops: CDR1 SGHRS, CDR2 YFSETQ. V was cut by 0 bases and J by 3 bases, with 10 bases left in between. Repertoires were generated with immunoSEQ multiplex PCR, while TCRdb's copy carries only in-frame clones and drops some. Of around 2,000,000 clones in the sample, around 96% were seen once. As defined, naive CD8 cells were CD45RO-negative and positively selected for CCR7, with terminally differentiated effector memory CD45RA+ cells excluded. Sequenced material: naive CD8+ T cells sorted from blood. The TCR originated in a man younger than 35 in good health. The chain joins TRBV5-1 to TRBJ2-7; D gene unclear. CDR3 protein: CASSLEDMSYEQYF. CDR3 in DNA: TGCGCCAGCAGCTTGGAAGACATGAGCTACGAGCAGTACTTC.